Shown below are 2 T cell receptor beta chains from a single sample sequenced in a study of T cell repertoires in cytomegalovirus infection. TCRdb recomputed calls from the reads with MiXCR, one row per CDR3 protein. This table has about 140,000 distinct CDR3 sequences, 5% to 6.5% appearing once. Material: PBMCs. The receptor set was obtained from a human donor in good health (CMV status not recorded). Some clones in this sample may be carry-over from other donors' samples.

This clonotype has ten or more counts. This chain uses TRBV28 with TRBJ2-1; no reliable D call. V dropped 2 bases and J dropped 0 bases, with 5 bases sitting between them. CDR1 is MDHEN, CDR2 SYDVKM, per germline. The CDR3 runs to 14 residues. Here the CDR3 reads CASSLQFSYNEQFF. CDR3 sequence (DNA): TGTGCCAGCAGTTTACAGTTCTCCTACAATGAGCAGTTCTTC.

This clonotype was recorded many times. The rearrangement joins TRBV12-3 or TRBV12-4 to TRBJ1-5; D is possibly TRBD1 (6 bases). Trimming removed 4 bases from V and 1 base from J, with 11 bases in between. The CDR3 is made up of 15 amino acids. The CDR3 nucleotides read TGTGCCAGCAGTTCGGGGGGGCTGAGCAATCAGCCCCAGCATTTT. Translating it yields CASSSGGLSNQPQHF.